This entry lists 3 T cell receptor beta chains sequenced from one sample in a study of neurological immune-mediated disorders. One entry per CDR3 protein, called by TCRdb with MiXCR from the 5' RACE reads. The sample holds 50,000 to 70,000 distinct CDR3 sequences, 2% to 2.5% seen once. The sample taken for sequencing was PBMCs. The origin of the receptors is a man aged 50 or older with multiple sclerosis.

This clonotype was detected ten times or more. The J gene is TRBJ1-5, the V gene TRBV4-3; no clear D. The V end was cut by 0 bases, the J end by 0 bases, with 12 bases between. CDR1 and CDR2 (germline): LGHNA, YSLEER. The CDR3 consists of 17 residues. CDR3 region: CASSQDVSGYSNQPQHF. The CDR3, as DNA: TGCGCCAGCAGCCAAGATGTCTCAGGCTATAGCAATCAGCCCCAGCATTTT.

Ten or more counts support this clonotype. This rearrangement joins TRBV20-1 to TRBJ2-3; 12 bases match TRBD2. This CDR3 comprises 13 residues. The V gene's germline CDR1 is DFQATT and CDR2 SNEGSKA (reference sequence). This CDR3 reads CSPTSGGTDTQYF. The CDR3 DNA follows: TGCAGCCCGACTAGCGGGGGTACAGATACGCAGTATTTT.

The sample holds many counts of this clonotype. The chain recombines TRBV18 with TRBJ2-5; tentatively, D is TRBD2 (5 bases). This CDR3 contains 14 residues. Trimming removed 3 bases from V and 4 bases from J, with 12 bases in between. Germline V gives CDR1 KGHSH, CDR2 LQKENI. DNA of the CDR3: TGTGCCAGCTCACCCCTAGCCGAACGAGAGACCCAGTACTTC. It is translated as CASSPLAERETQYF.